These 27 T cell receptor beta chains share one sample of origin, sequenced in a study of cytotoxic CD8 clonotypes in ibrutinib-treated CLL. This table comes from immunoSEQ multiplex PCR, and its TCRdb copy is limited to in-frame clones, with some not included. The sample has about 130,000 clones, approximately 80% seen once. This sample comprised PBMCs, obtained after 12 months of ibrutinib treatment. These receptors originate from a human donor with chronic lymphocytic leukemia.

This clone was recorded only once. The chain carries TRBV20-1 and TRBJ2-3; D call uncertain. The V and J ends lost 0 bases and 6 bases respectively, with 4 bases between them. This CDR3 comprises 11 residues. CDR1 DFQATT and CDR2 SNEGSKA come from the germline V gene (reference sequence). The CDR3 loop is CSARDGDTQYF. CDR3 nucleotide sequence: TGCAGTGCTAGAGACGGCGATACGCAGTATTTT.

This chain links TRBV4-2 with TRBJ2-7; D possibly corresponds to TRBD1 (6 bases). The CDR3 has 14 amino acids. Germline V gene sequence: CDR1 LGHNA, CDR2 YNFKEQ. With 4 bases removed from V and 3 bases from J, the gap between germline ends came to 13 bases. The DNA for the CDR3 is TGTGCCAGCAGCCTACGGACAGCATACTACGAGCAGTACTTC. Its translation: CASSLRTAYYEQYF.

This rearrangement joins TRBV18 to TRBJ2-2; possible D gene TRBD1, 5 bases. The germline V gene encodes CDR1 KGHSH and CDR2 LQKENI. Trimming removed 6 bases from V and 2 bases from J, with 16 bases in between. This CDR3 is 16 amino acids long. The CDR3 DNA is TGTGCCAGCTCTCCTGACAGATCTTCAAACACCGGGGAGCTGTTTTTT. Protein sequence: CASSPDRSSNTGELFF.

The V call is TRBV9, the J call TRBJ2-3, with a weak D call TRBD2 (6 bases). The V end was cut by 0 bases, the J end by 3 bases, with 11 bases between. The CDR3 has 15 amino acids. Per the germline V gene, CDR1 is SGDLS and CDR2 is YYNGEE. This chain's CDR3 is CASSVAGVLTDTQYF. DNA of the CDR3: TGTGCCAGCAGCGTAGCGGGAGTATTGACAGATACGCAGTATTTT.

V gene TRBV5-1 combines with J gene TRBJ2-5; TRBD2 agrees at 7 bases. The CDR3 sequence is 14 residues long. V gave up 4 bases and J gave up 4 bases; unmatched junction bases: 7. The V gene's germline CDR1 is SGHRS and CDR2 YFSETQ. The CDR3 sequence: CASSAVLAGETQYF. DNA of the CDR3: TGCGCCAGCAGCGCCGTGTTAGCGGGAGAGACCCAGTACTTC.

The chain carries TRBV7-2 and TRBJ2-4, with D uncertain. The germline V gene encodes CDR1 SGHTA and CDR2 FQGNSA. The V end was cut by 5 bases, the J end by 9 bases, with 14 bases between. CDR3 length: 13 amino acids. CDR3 residues: CASSPPGVSIQYF. The DNA for the CDR3 is TGTGCCAGCAGCCCCCCCGGAGTGAGCATTCAGTACTTC. The full variable domain, its missing parts supplied by reference TRBV7-2 and TRBJ2-4, is GAGVSQSPSNKVTEKGKDVELRCDPISGHTALYWYRQSLGQGLEFLIYFQGNSAPDKSGLPSDRFSAERTGGSVSTLTIQRTQQEDSAVYLCASSPPGVSIQYFGAGTRLSVL.

This clone was found a few times. The genes are TRBV25-1 and TRBJ1-1; D might be TRBD1 (6 bases). V was pared by 6 bases and J by 0 bases, with 17 bases between. CDR1 is MGHDK, CDR2 SYGVNS, per germline. The CDR3 runs 16 residues. The CDR3 spells CASSATDRAVNTEAFF. The CDR3, as DNA: TGTGCCAGCAGCGCCACGGACAGAGCCGTGAACACTGAAGCTTTCTTT.

V gene TRBV7-9 combines with J gene TRBJ2-1; D call uncertain. V was clipped by 1 base and J by 9 bases, with 7 bases between them. The CDR3 extends over 12 amino acids. From germline, CDR1 is SEHNR and CDR2 FQNEAQ (reference sequence). CDR3 bases: TGTGCCAGCAGCTTAGGTTCCGTTGAGCAGTTCTTC. The encoded protein is CASSLGSVEQFF.

This chain connects TRBV19 to TRBJ2-7; 8 bases map to TRBD1. From germline, CDR1 is LNHDA and CDR2 SQIVND (reference sequence). The CDR3 covers 15 residues. The V gene end was trimmed by 3 bases and the J gene end by 2 bases; junction bases not matched to a gene: 6. The CDR3 coding sequence is TGTGCCAGTAGTATTCCCGGGACAGGAGCCTACGAGCAGTACTTC. It translates to CASSIPGTGAYEQYF.

V usage is TRBV6-5 and J usage is TRBJ1-5, with no clear D. Trimming removed 4 bases at V and 0 bases at J, with 10 bases between. This CDR3 comprises 15 residues. The V gene's germline CDR1 is MNHEY and CDR2 SVGAGI. Here the CDR3 reads CASSSGTYSNQPQHF. CDR3 nucleotides: TGTGCCAGCAGTTCTGGCACATATAGCAATCAGCCCCAGCATTTT.

CDR3 bases: TGCGCCAGCAGCTCAATAGCGGGGAGCTCCTACAATGAGCAGTTCTTC. Amino acids: CASSSIAGSSYNEQFF. The chain is built from TRBV5-1 and TRBJ2-1; 8 bases fit TRBD2. There are 16 residues in the CDR3. Germline V gives CDR1 SGHRS, CDR2 YFSETQ. Trimming removed 3 bases from V and 0 bases from J; junction bases left unmatched: 5.

The chain is built from TRBV29-1 and TRBJ2-1, with D possibly being TRBD1 or TRBD2 (5 bases each). Trimming shortened V by 5 bases and J by 3 bases, and 20 bases separated the two germline ends. Looked up from germline, CDR1 is SQVTM and CDR2 is ANQGSEA. The CDR3 extends over 16 amino acids. CDR3 sequence (DNA): TGCAGCGTTAAACTGATTGGGGGACCGCTCTACAATGAGCAGTTCTTC. This codes for CSVKLIGGPLYNEQFF.

The DNA of the CDR3 is TGTGCCAGCAGCGTAAGCGGGAGTGGGGATACGCAGTATTTT. Amino acid sequence: CASSVSGSGDTQYF. The V call is TRBV9, the J call TRBJ2-3, with 8 positions matching TRBD2. V trimming: 1 base; J trimming: 6 bases; junction bases outside the gene matches: 4. CDR1 is SGDLS and CDR2 is YYNGEE in the germline V gene. The CDR3 runs 14 residues.

The chain combines TRBV6-4 with TRBJ1-1; the D is unclear. Germline-derived CDR1 and CDR2 are MRHNA and SNTAGT. Trimming took off 3 bases at V and 11 bases at J, with 16 bases between the two ends. There are 13 residues in the CDR3. The CDR3, as DNA: TGTGCCAGCAGTGAAGCAGAGTGGACTCCCGCTTTCTTT. Translating it yields CASSEAEWTPAFF.

The chain combines TRBV7-9 with TRBJ2-1; D not certain. V was trimmed by 1 base and J by 9 bases, leaving 10 bases between them. Looked up from germline, CDR1 is SEHNR and CDR2 is FQNEAQ (reference sequence). This CDR3 comprises 13 residues. The CDR3 sequence is CASSLELFAEQFF. Written as DNA, the CDR3 is TGTGCCAGCAGCTTAGAACTGTTTGCTGAGCAGTTCTTC.

The chain carries TRBV13 and TRBJ1-2; a possible D gene is TRBD1 (5 bases). Trimming took 4 bases from V and 1 from J, leaving 10 bases between them. From germline, CDR1 is PRHDT and CDR2 FYEKMQ (reference sequence). This CDR3 region has 14 residues. The CDR3 sequence: CASSSLRGNYGYTF. The DNA of the CDR3 is TGTGCCAGCAGCTCGTTAAGGGGTAACTATGGCTACACCTTC.

The gene calls are TRBV28 and TRBJ2-1, with 10 bases lining up with TRBD2. The CDR3 totals 13 residues. With V trimmed by 3 bases and J by 15 bases, 8 bases remained unmatched. Germline V CDR1 and CDR2: MDHEN, SYDVKM. Here the CDR3 DNA reads TGTGCCAGCAGTTTGGGTAGCGGGAGGCCCCCGTTCTTC. Its protein product is CASSLGSGRPPFF. The full variable domain, in which reference TRBV28 and TRBJ2-1 provide the parts outside the CDR3, is DVKVTQSSRYLVKRTGEKVFLECVQDMDHENMFWYRQDPGLGLRLIYFSYDVKMKEKGDIPEGYSVSREKKERFSLILESASTNQTSMYLCASSLGSGRPPFFGPGTRLTVL.

The rearrangement uses TRBV30 and TRBJ2-2; 10 nucleotides line up with TRBD2. V trimming: 3 bases; J trimming: 5 bases; junction bases outside the gene matches: 9. The CDR3 covers 16 residues. Germline CDR1 GTSNPN, CDR2 SVGIG (reference sequence). This CDR3 reads CAWSVLAGKETGELFF. CDR3 coding DNA: TGTGCCTGGAGCGTACTAGCGGGGAAGGAGACCGGGGAGCTGTTTTTT.

The chain recombines TRBV19 with TRBJ2-7; 11 nucleotides line up with TRBD1. The CDR3 is made up of 16 amino acids. Germline CDR1 is LNHDA and CDR2 is SQIVND (reference sequence). The J segment lost 2 bases and the V segment lost 7 bases, leaving 10 bases of the junction unmatched. This chain's CDR3 is CASTKGMGQGAYEQYF. DNA for the CDR3: TGTGCCAGTACCAAAGGTATGGGACAGGGGGCCTACGAGCAGTACTTC.

The V and J genes are TRBV28 and TRBJ2-7; D remains unclear. Germline V gene data show CDR1 as MDHEN and CDR2 as SYDVKM. CDR3 length: 11 residues. V dropped 5 bases and J dropped 0 bases, with 2 bases sitting between them. The CDR3 reads CASSVSYEQYF. As DNA, the CDR3 is TGTGCCAGCAGTGTCTCCTACGAGCAGTACTTC.

CDR3 DNA sequence: TGTGCCAGCTCACTGGACAGGGGGCGGACCGGGGAGCTGTTTTTT. Its protein product is CASSLDRGRTGELFF. The V call is TRBV18, the J call TRBJ2-2; 11 bases fit TRBD1. Germline trimming cut 4 bases from V and 5 bases from J; bases unmatched to any gene: 3. Germline loops: CDR1 KGHSH, CDR2 LQKENI. There are 15 residues in the CDR3. Supplemented by reference TRBV18 and TRBJ2-2, the full variable domain reads NAGVMQNPRHLVRRRGQEARLRCSPMKGHSHVYWYRQLPEEGLKFMVYLQKENIIDESGMPKERFSAEFPKEGPSILRIQQVVRGDSAAYFCASSLDRGRTGELFFGEGSRLTVL.

This chain uses TRBV5-6 with TRBJ2-2; TRBD2 matches at 10 bases. Trimming cost V 1 base and J 4 bases; bases outside gene matches: 1. Germline CDR1 and CDR2: SGHDT and YYEEEE. CDR3 length: 15 residues. The DNA of the CDR3 is TGTGCCAGCAGCTTGAGCGGGAGGGTCACCGGGGAGCTGTTTTTT. Encoded protein: CASSLSGRVTGELFF.

The chain carries TRBV7-9 and TRBJ2-7; 8 nucleotides agree with TRBD1. V was pared by 1 base and J by 5 bases, with 4 bases of the junction left unmatched. The CDR3 is 14 residues long. CDR1 and CDR2 from the germline V gene are SEHNR and FQNEAQ (reference sequence). DNA of the CDR3: TGTGCCAGCAGCTTAGTTGACAGGGGCGACGAGCAGTACTTC. Translated, it gives CASSLVDRGDEQYF.

This chain joins TRBV4-1 and TRBJ2-2; D is ambiguous. Trimming took 2 bases from V and 4 from J, leaving 5 bases between them. The CDR3 has 13 residues. Germline assignment: CDR1 MGHRA and CDR2 YSYEKL. The CDR3 reads CASSQFATGELFF. The DNA for the CDR3 is TGCGCCAGCAGCCAATTCGCCACCGGGGAGCTGTTTTTT.

The chain links TRBV9 to TRBJ1-2; D remains ambiguous. CDR1 and CDR2 (germline): SGDLS, YYNGEE. The CDR3 is 14 residues long. V was trimmed by 3 bases and J by 2 bases, leaving 11 bases between them. CDR3 in amino acids: CASSGYRANYGYTF. The CDR3 DNA is TGTGCCAGCAGCGGCTACAGAGCGAACTATGGCTACACCTTC.

As for this clone: This sample includes further DNA sequences coding for the same CDR3. The rearrangement uses TRBV7-2 and TRBJ2-2; TRBD1 matches at 8 bases. Germline values: CDR1 SGHTA, CDR2 FQGNSA. The CDR3 contains 14 residues. With 5 bases clipped from V and 5 bases from J, the junction kept 4 bases outside the gene matches. This chain's CDR3 is CASSRDRGTGELFF. For the CDR3, the DNA is TGTGCCAGCAGCCGCGACAGGGGAACCGGGGAGCTGTTTTTT.

This clone was counted between two and nine times. The J gene is TRBJ1-5, the V gene TRBV5-1, with 10 positions matching TRBD1. The CDR3 loop spans 14 amino acids. V was clipped by 3 bases and J by 4 bases; unmatched bases: 1. The germline V gene has CDR1 SGHRS and CDR2 YFSETQ. The CDR3 nucleotides are TGCGCCAGCAGCTGGACAGGGGGTAATCAGCCCCAGCATTTT. This sequence encodes CASSWTGGNQPQHF.